Included here is one T cell receptor beta chain sequence, with context. Generated by immunoSEQ multiplex PCR, the TCRdb table keeps only in-frame clones and is missing some. The sample carries 98,000 or so clones, 95% recorded once. This sample was taken from a study of cytomegalovirus exposure and HLA in healthy donors. V gave up 3 bases and J gave up 5 bases, with 9 bases separating them. The CDR3 extends over 13 amino acids. Germline CDR1 and CDR2: SGHRS and YFSETQ. This TCR was sampled from a woman aged 18-29 years in good health and CMV-seronegative. Sequenced material: PBMCs. The gene calls are TRBV5-1 and TRBJ2-1; D possibly corresponds to TRBD1 (6 bases). The CDR3 spells CASSWRTDNEQFF. As DNA, the CDR3 is TGCGCCAGCAGCTGGCGGACAGACAATGAGCAGTTCTTC.